A single sample gave rise to the 28 T cell receptor beta chains below, sequenced in a study of T cell repertoires in cytomegalovirus infection. One entry per CDR3 protein results from TCRdb running MiXCR on the reads. This sample has under 800,000 distinct CDR3 sequences, with less than 25% found just once. Sequencing was performed on CD8+ T cells from PBMCs. Receptor source: a human donor in good health (CMV status not recorded). Some clones in this sample may be carry-over from other donors' samples.

This chain uses TRBV20-1 with TRBJ1-1; possibly TRBD1 for D (6 bases). Germline-derived CDR1 and CDR2 are DFQATT and SNEGSKA (reference sequence). The CDR3 extends over 13 amino acids. Trimming stripped 2 bases from V and 4 bases from J, with 11 bases between. The CDR3 is CSARPGAGTEAFF. As DNA, the CDR3 is TGCAGTGCTAGACCGGGGGCTGGCACTGAAGCTTTCTTT.

This clonotype has ten or more counts. The chain is built from TRBV7-8 and TRBJ2-3; 7 positions agree with TRBD2. V trimming: 1 base; J trimming: 3 bases; junction bases outside the gene matches: 4. Germline V gives CDR1 SGHVS, CDR2 FQNEAQ. The CDR3 runs to 15 residues. CDR3 loop: CASSLGGGWTDTQYF. The DNA of the CDR3 is TGTGCCAGCAGCTTAGGGGGGGGTTGGACAGATACGCAGTATTTT. Full variable domain (missing parts from reference TRBV7-8 and TRBJ2-3): GAGVSQSPRYKVAKRGQDVALRCDPISGHVSLFWYQQALGQGPEFLTYFQNEAQLDKSGLPSDRFFAERPEGSVSTLKIQRTQQEDSAVYLCASSLGGGWTDTQYFGPGTRLTVL.

In the case of this clonotype: Sequence at one end of the junction differs from germline and may be a read error. The chain links TRBV7-9 to TRBJ2-5; D gene uncertain. The CDR3 has 13 residues. Germline values: CDR1 SEHNR, CDR2 FQNEAQ (reference sequence). The CDR3 is CASRLDGQETQYF. DNA of the CDR3: TGTGCCAGCAGATTAGACGGACAAGAGACCCAGTACTTC. The complete variable domain, with remaining parts taken from reference TRBV7-9 and TRBJ2-5, reads DTGVSQNPRHKITKRGQNVTFRCDPISEHNRLYWYRQTLGQGPEFLTYFQNEAQLEKSRLLSDRFSAERPKGSFSTLEIQRTEQGDSAMYLCASRLDGQETQYFGPGTRLLVL.

This clonotype was counted only a few times. The CDR3 sequence: CASSSPGRGGNQPQHF. The CDR3 DNA follows: TGTGCCAGCAGCTCGCCGGGCAGGGGAGGCAATCAGCCCCAGCATTTT. The chain has TRBV7-9 and TRBJ1-5, with a possible D match to TRBD1 (6 bases). Germline CDR1 and CDR2: SEHNR and FQNEAQ (reference sequence). The CDR3 has 16 residues. The V end lost 4 bases, the J end lost 2 bases, and 15 bases lay between the germline ends.

On this clonotype: The junction shows a germline mismatch at one end, possibly a read error. The J gene is TRBJ2-7, the V gene TRBV7-9; D possibly corresponds to TRBD2 (5 bases). The CDR3 spans 14 residues. Germline CDR1 reads SEHNR; CDR2 reads FQNEAQ (reference sequence). The chain's CDR3 is CTSSLATGAYEQYF. The CDR3 DNA reads TGTACCAGCAGCTTAGCAACCGGGGCCTACGAGCAGTACTTC. The variable domain in full, with the rest retrieved from reference TRBV7-9 and TRBJ2-7, is DTGVSQNPRHKITKRGQNVTFRCDPISEHNRLYWYRQTLGQGPEFLTYFQNEAQLEKSRLLSDRFSAERPKGSFSTLEIQRTEQGDSAMYLCTSSLATGAYEQYFGPGTRLTVT.

This chain connects TRBV14 to TRBJ1-6; D remains ambiguous. V dropped 1 base and J dropped 7 bases, with 5 bases sitting between them. This CDR3 spans 13 amino acids. Germline loops: CDR1 SGHDN, CDR2 FVKESK. The CDR3: CASSQVTNSPLHF. The CDR3 bases are TGTGCCAGCAGCCAAGTCACCAATTCACCCCTCCACTTT.

This chain connects TRBV2 to TRBJ2-3; 10 bases match TRBD2. The CDR3 length is 15 residues. V was pared by 4 bases and J by 3 bases, with 4 bases of the junction left unmatched. CDR1 and CDR2 (germline): SNHLY, FYNNEI. This chain's CDR3 is CASSGPGLATDTQYF. The CDR3 DNA follows: TGTGCCAGCAGTGGGCCGGGACTAGCGACAGATACGCAGTATTTT.

This chain joins TRBV19 and TRBJ1-3; no firm D call. This CDR3 region has 15 residues. Germline loops: CDR1 LNHDA, CDR2 SQIVND (reference sequence). The V end was cut by 5 bases, the J end by 0 bases, with 11 bases between. CDR3 DNA: TGTGCCAGTAGTGCCGACGGATACTCTGGAAACACCATATATTTT. Amino acid sequence: CASSADGYSGNTIYF. Combining the CDR3 with reference TRBV19 and TRBJ1-3 gives the whole variable domain DGGITQSPKYLFRKEGQNVTLSCEQNLNHDAMYWYRQDPGQGLRLIYYSQIVNDFQKGDIAEGYSVSREKKESFPLTVTSAQKNPTAFYLCASSADGYSGNTIYFGEGSWLTVV.

This chain links TRBV29-1 with TRBJ2-1; 9 positions match TRBD1. V was pared by 7 bases and J by 3 bases, with 7 bases of the junction left unmatched. Germline V gene data show CDR1 as SQVTM and CDR2 as ANQGSEA. This CDR3 region has 14 residues. This CDR3 is CSGRDRENYNEQFF. The CDR3 DNA is TGCAGCGGCCGGGACAGGGAAAACTACAATGAGCAGTTCTTC.

J is TRBJ2-1 and V is TRBV29-1; TRBD1 matches at 9 bases. The V gene end was trimmed by 1 base and the J gene end by 1 base; junction bases not matched to a gene: 2. Germline CDR1 reads SQVTM; CDR2 reads ANQGSEA. The CDR3 has 15 amino acids. Here the CDR3 DNA reads TGCAGCGTTGAAGGAGGGACAGGGTCCTACAATGAGCAGTTCTTC. This sequence encodes CSVEGGTGSYNEQFF.

The V and J genes are TRBV7-9 and TRBJ2-7; D is perhaps TRBD2 (5 bases). Germline CDR1 is SEHNR and CDR2 is FQNEAQ (reference sequence). The V and J ends lost 5 bases and 5 bases respectively, with 13 bases between them. This CDR3 spans 13 amino acids. The CDR3 reads CASSPRVGHEQYV. The CDR3 bases are TGTGCCAGCAGCCCGAGGGTGGGCCACGAGCAGTACGTC.

This clonotype was recorded many times. The V and J genes are TRBV27 and TRBJ2-5; 7 bases match TRBD1. The germline V gene encodes CDR1 MNHEY and CDR2 SMNVEV (reference sequence). This CDR3 contains 17 residues. Trimming took 4 bases from V and 5 from J; bases not matched to a gene: 16. CDR3 in amino acids: CASSSGTVQPQAETQYF. Here the CDR3 DNA reads TGTGCCAGCAGTTCCGGGACAGTCCAACCTCAAGCGGAGACCCAGTACTTC.

The sample holds a few counts of this clonotype. V usage is TRBV25-1 and J usage is TRBJ2-1; 7 bases are a match to TRBD1. CDR1 is MGHDK and CDR2 is SYGVNS in the germline V gene. The CDR3 runs to 13 residues. This CDR3 reads CATGQSSYNEQFF. In DNA, the CDR3 is TGTGCTACGGGACAGAGCTCCTACAATGAGCAGTTCTTC.

This chain joins TRBV14 and TRBJ2-1, with 8 positions matching TRBD2. Losses at the gene ends were 0 bases for V and 5 bases for J; bases not matched to a gene: 15. This CDR3 spans 19 amino acids. Germline values: CDR1 SGHDN, CDR2 FVKESK. This chain's CDR3 is CASSQDLVALAGPHNEQFF. CDR3 DNA sequence: TGTGCCAGCAGCCAAGATCTGGTAGCGCTAGCGGGCCCCCACAATGAGCAGTTCTTC.

This clonotype was observed many times. The chain uses TRBV7-9 and TRBJ2-5; D may match TRBD1 or TRBD2 (5 bases each). Per the germline V gene, CDR1 is SEHNR and CDR2 is FQNEAQ (reference sequence). The V gene lost 1 base and the J gene lost 0 bases, with 12 bases spanning the gap. The length of the CDR3 is 16 residues. The CDR3 here is CASSLGGDPYQETQYF. The CDR3 region has the DNA TGTGCCAGCAGCTTAGGAGGGGACCCGTACCAAGAGACCCAGTACTTC.

This clonotype was found many times. CDR3 protein: CASSQEDGTLYNEQFF. The DNA for the CDR3 is TGCGCCAGCAGCCAAGAGGACGGGACACTCTACAATGAGCAGTTCTTC. This sequence joins TRBV4-1 and TRBJ2-1, with D perhaps TRBD1 (6 bases). V lost 0 bases and J lost 3, with 12 bases in between. This CDR3 is 16 amino acids long. The germline V gene has CDR1 MGHRA and CDR2 YSYEKL.

The chain couples TRBV6-2 or TRBV6-3 to TRBJ2-1; 12 positions agree with TRBD2. Germline loops: CDR1 MNHEY, CDR2 SVGEGT. The junction had 7 bases not matched to a gene; V was cut back by 4 bases and J by 3 bases. CDR3 size: 17 residues. For the CDR3, the DNA is TGTGCCAGCAGTTTCCTGACTAGCGGGGGCCTCTACAATGAGCAGTTCTTC. Translation: CASSFLTSGGLYNEQFF.

In its sample, this clonotype was seen a few times. This rearrangement joins TRBV6-1 to TRBJ1-1; weak D call: TRBD1 (6 bases). The germline V gene encodes CDR1 MNHNS and CDR2 SASEGT. V was shortened by 5 bases and J by 3 bases, with 16 bases between the two germline ends. This CDR3 is 15 amino acids long. CDR3: CASSYPGRGDTEAFF. Written as DNA, the CDR3 is TGTGCCAGCAGTTACCCCGGGAGGGGGGACACTGAAGCTTTCTTT.

This clonotype appeared a few times. This rearrangement joins TRBV20-1 to TRBJ2-7, with 7 bases aligning to TRBD1. The V gene end was trimmed by 7 bases and the J gene end by 5 bases; junction bases not matched to a gene: 8. CDR3 length equals 12 residues. From germline, CDR1 is DFQATT and CDR2 SNEGSKA (reference sequence). CDR3 DNA sequence: TGCAGTGTCACTGAGGGGGCAGACGAGCAGTACGTC. Translated: CSVTEGADEQYV.

This clonotype has more than one count but fewer than ten. The chain employs TRBV12-3 or TRBV12-4 and TRBJ2-3; tentatively, D is TRBD2 (5 bases). Between the trimmed V and J ends, which lost 5 bases and 1 base, there was a span of 16 bases. The CDR3 sequence is 16 residues long. In DNA form, the CDR3 reads TGTGCCAGCAGTGAGTGGGGAGTGAAAGGCACAGATACGCAGTATTTT. This sequence encodes CASSEWGVKGTDTQYF.

V gene TRBV12-5 combines with J gene TRBJ2-7, with D tentatively TRBD1 (5 bases). Germline V gene data show CDR1 as LGHNT and CDR2 as FRNRAP. There are 15 residues in the CDR3. Trimming shortened V by 5 bases and J by 7 bases, and 21 bases separated the two germline ends. The CDR3 region is CASGLQTGDYGEQYF. The CDR3 bases are TGTGCTAGTGGTCTCCAAACAGGAGATTACGGAGAGCAGTACTTC.

The table lists this clonotype with a few counts. The chain joins TRBV28 to TRBJ2-5; TRBD2 agrees at 8 bases. Trimming took 5 bases from V and 5 from J; bases not matched to a gene: 10. Germline assignment: CDR1 MDHEN and CDR2 SYDVKM. CDR3 length: 15 amino acids. This chain's CDR3 is CASSRGLAGRETQYF. CDR3 sequence (DNA): TGTGCCAGCAGTAGAGGACTAGCCGGTAGGGAGACCCAGTACTTC.

This clonotype showed up many times. The chain is built from TRBV7-3 and TRBJ2-6; 9 positions agree with TRBD2. With 2 bases clipped from V and 0 bases from J, the junction kept 2 bases outside the gene matches. CDR1 is SGHTA, CDR2 FQGTGA, per germline. The CDR3 runs 17 residues. DNA for the CDR3: TGTGCCAGCAGCTTACTAGCGGGGACCTCTGGGGCCAACGTCCTGACTTTC. Translated: CASSLLAGTSGANVLTF.

This clonotype was seen only a few times. The J gene is TRBJ2-3, the V gene TRBV7-4, with a weak D call TRBD2 (7 bases). With 1 base removed from V and 0 bases from J, the gap between germline ends came to 11 bases. Germline V CDR1 and CDR2: SGHVT, SQSDAQ. The CDR3 is 16 amino acids. The CDR3 DNA is TGTGCCAGCAGCTTAGGGGGGGGCGTGAGCACAGATACGCAGTATTTT. As protein: CASSLGGGVSTDTQYF.

This clonotype has only a few counts. V and J are TRBV29-1 and TRBJ2-1, with TRBD1 as a possible D gene (5 bases). The V gene lost 5 bases and the J gene lost 5 bases, with 16 bases spanning the gap. The CDR3 sequence is 14 residues long. The germline gives CDR1 SQVTM, CDR2 ANQGSEA. DNA of the CDR3: TGCAGCGTTCCTAGGGGTTATGGTAACAATGAGCAGTTCTTC. It codes for CSVPRGYGNNEQFF.

The gene calls are TRBV5-6 and TRBJ1-6; 9 bases align to TRBD1. This CDR3 has 13 amino acids. Unmatched junction bases numbered 0, after V lost 0 bases and J lost 11 bases. The germline V gene encodes CDR1 SGHDT and CDR2 YYEEEE. The DNA of the CDR3 is TGTGCCAGCAGCTTGGGACAGGGGGCACCCCTCCACTTT. It yields the protein CASSLGQGAPLHF.

This clonotype was observed a handful of times. V gene TRBV7-4 combines with J gene TRBJ2-7; 14 bases align to TRBD2. V dropped 5 bases and J dropped 2; count of bases not matched to a gene: 11. The germline V gene encodes CDR1 SGHVT and CDR2 SQSDAQ. CDR3 length: 18 amino acids. This CDR3 is CASSPPGTSGGRTYEQYF. Here the CDR3 DNA reads TGTGCCAGCAGCCCCCCCGGGACTAGCGGGGGAAGGACCTACGAGCAGTACTTC.

The rearrangement links TRBV20-1 to TRBJ1-2, with a weak D call TRBD1 (6 bases). Trimming left V 4 bases short and J 8 bases short, with 26 bases between. Germline CDR1 is DFQATT and CDR2 is SNEGSKA (reference sequence). The CDR3 consists of 16 residues. As DNA, the CDR3 is TGCAGTGCTACTGAAGATCCGGGACACCTTGATTGGGGCTACACCTTC. It is translated as CSATEDPGHLDWGYTF.